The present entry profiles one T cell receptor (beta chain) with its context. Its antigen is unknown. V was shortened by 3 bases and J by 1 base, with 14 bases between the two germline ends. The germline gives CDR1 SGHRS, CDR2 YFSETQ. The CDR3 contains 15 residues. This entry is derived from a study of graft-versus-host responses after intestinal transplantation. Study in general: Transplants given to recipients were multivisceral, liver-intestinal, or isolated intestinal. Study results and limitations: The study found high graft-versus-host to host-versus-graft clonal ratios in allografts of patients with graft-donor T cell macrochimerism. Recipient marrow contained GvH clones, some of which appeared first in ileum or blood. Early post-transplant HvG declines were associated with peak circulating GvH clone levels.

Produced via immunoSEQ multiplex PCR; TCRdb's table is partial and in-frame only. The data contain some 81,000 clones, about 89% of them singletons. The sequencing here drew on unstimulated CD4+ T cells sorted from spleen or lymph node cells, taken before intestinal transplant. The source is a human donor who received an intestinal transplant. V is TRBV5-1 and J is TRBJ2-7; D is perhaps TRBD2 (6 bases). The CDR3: CASSWTAGNSYEQYF. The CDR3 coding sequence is TGCGCCAGCAGCTGGACCGCGGGGAATTCCTACGAGCAGTACTTC.